Below are 17 T cell receptor beta chains sequenced from a single sample in a study of cytomegalovirus exposure and HLA in healthy donors. The PCR had 60 Vbeta and 13 Jbeta primers. TCRdb keeps only in-frame clones here, not all; method: immunoSEQ multiplex PCR. The table has some 80,000 clones, around 62% seen once; the top ten hold more than 3.5%. The sample consisted of PBMCs. Every receptor here comes from a male donor in good health and CMV-seropositive.

The chain carries TRBV29-1 and TRBJ1-2; the match to TRBD1 covers 7 bases. The CDR3 length is 14 residues. CDR1 and CDR2 (germline): SQVTM, ANQGSEA. Germline trimming cut 6 bases from V and 4 bases from J; bases unmatched to any gene: 11. DNA of the CDR3: TGCAGCGTCCCGACCCCGACAGGGCCCTATGGCTACACCTTC. Amino acids: CSVPTPTGPYGYTF.

This sequence joins TRBV6-1 and TRBJ2-2; D is unresolved. From germline, CDR1 is MNHNS and CDR2 SASEGT. The CDR3 runs to 15 residues. V was trimmed by 6 bases and J by 5 bases, leaving 16 bases between them. In nucleotides, the CDR3 is TGTGCCAGCAGCCCTGCGTCGCTACGGACCGGGGAGCTGTTTTTT. It translates to CASSPASLRTGELFF.

This chain joins TRBV6-5 and TRBJ1-5; D call uncertain. Trimming pared 0 bases from V and 5 bases from J, leaving 5 bases between. CDR1 MNHEY and CDR2 SVGAGI come from the germline V gene. The CDR3 runs to 13 residues. As DNA, the CDR3 is TGTGCCAGCAGTTACTCCTACGATCAGCCCCAGCATTTT. Amino acids: CASSYSYDQPQHF.

This clone was detected a few times. The chain uses TRBV10-3 and TRBJ1-1, with a weak D call TRBD1 (6 bases). The CDR3 sequence is 13 residues long. The germline V gene has CDR1 ENHRY and CDR2 SYGVKD. With 4 bases removed from V and 10 bases from J, the gap between germline ends came to 16 bases. The chain's CDR3 is CAISGTLQGVAFF. In DNA form, the CDR3 reads TGTGCCATCAGTGGCACCCTACAGGGTGTAGCTTTCTTT.

Here the CDR3 reads CASSLGQLQVGAFF. In DNA, the CDR3 is TGTGCCAGCAGCCTGGGACAGCTACAAGTGGGGGCTTTCTTT. This rearrangement joins TRBV6-5 to TRBJ1-1, with 7 bases identical to TRBD1. This CDR3 spans 14 amino acids. The V gene end was trimmed by 6 bases and the J gene end by 11 bases; junction bases not matched to a gene: 15. Germline CDR1 reads MNHEY; CDR2 reads SVGAGI.

V and J are TRBV19 and TRBJ2-5; 11 nucleotides align to TRBD2. Per germline, CDR1 LNHDA and CDR2 SQIVND (reference sequence). Trimming removed 3 bases from V and 5 bases from J; junction bases left unmatched: 5. The CDR3 spans 15 residues. The CDR3 spells CASSMLAGGYETQYF. CDR3 DNA: TGTGCCAGTAGTATGTTAGCGGGAGGGTATGAGACCCAGTACTTC.

This clone was seen more than once but under ten times. The rearrangement uses TRBV5-1 and TRBJ2-5; D call uncertain. Germline CDR1 reads SGHRS; CDR2 reads YFSETQ. The CDR3 contains 13 residues. V lost 1 base and J 2 bases, leaving 6 bases between the germline ends. The CDR3 DNA reads TGCGCCAGCAGCTTGCCCCCGCAAGAGACCCAGTACTTC. Translation: CASSLPPQETQYF.

The chain uses TRBV19 and TRBJ2-1; 13 bases match TRBD2. This CDR3 is built from 20 residues. Per germline, CDR1 LNHDA and CDR2 SQIVND (reference sequence). The V gene end was trimmed by 2 bases and the J gene end by 0 bases; junction bases not matched to a gene: 10. The CDR3 bases are TGTGCCAGTAGTATACAAAGACTAGCGGGAGGTCCCACCTCCTACAATGAGCAGTTCTTC. This encodes CASSIQRLAGGPTSYNEQFF.

The V call is TRBV15, the J call TRBJ2-1; 7 nucleotides line up with TRBD2. The germline V gene encodes CDR1 LNHNV and CDR2 YYDKDF (reference sequence). Trimming at V came to 7 bases and at J to 0 bases, leaving 9 bases not matched to a gene. The CDR3 loop spans 16 amino acids. DNA of the CDR3: TGTGCCACCACTCGAACTGGGACTACCTCCTACAATGAGCAGTTCTTC. Encoded protein: CATTRTGTTSYNEQFF.

The V gene is TRBV28, the J gene TRBJ1-5; tentatively, D is TRBD1 (5 bases). The CDR3 runs 14 residues. V was trimmed by 3 bases and J by 2 bases, leaving 8 bases between them. The germline V gene encodes CDR1 MDHEN and CDR2 SYDVKM. This CDR3 is CASSLIGGNQPQHF. CDR3 DNA: TGTGCCAGCAGTTTGATAGGGGGCAATCAGCCCCAGCATTTT.

The chain uses TRBV5-6 and TRBJ2-2, with 9 bases that match TRBD1. CDR1 SGHDT and CDR2 YYEEEE come from the germline V gene. V lost 4 bases and J lost 2; bases outside the gene matches: 9. The CDR3 spans 17 residues. The CDR3 DNA reads as TGTGCCAGCAGCCTCGGACCGGGACAGGGAAACACCGGGGAGCTGTTTTTT. Translated: CASSLGPGQGNTGELFF. Using reference TRBV5-6 and TRBJ2-2 for the parts outside the CDR3, the full variable domain is DAGVTQSPTHLIKTRGQQVTLRCSPKSGHDTVSWYQQALGQGPQFIFQYYEEEERQRGNFPDRFSGHQFPNYSSELNVNALLLGDSALYLCASSLGPGQGNTGELFFGEGSRLTVL.

CDR3 residues: CSFRDIYEQYF. In DNA form, the CDR3 reads TGCAGCTTCCGGGACATCTACGAGCAGTACTTC. The rearrangement joins TRBV29-1 to TRBJ2-7; tentatively, D is TRBD1 (6 bases). CDR3 length: 11 residues. V lost 8 bases, J lost 3 bases, and 11 bases lay in between. The germline V gene encodes CDR1 SQVTM and CDR2 ANQGSEA.

J is TRBJ2-3 and V is TRBV27; D gene ambiguous. Germline V gives CDR1 MNHEY, CDR2 SMNVEV (reference sequence). The CDR3 extends over 13 amino acids. The V gene lost 7 bases and the J gene lost 6 bases, with 14 bases spanning the gap. Here the CDR3 reads CASTLLPGDTQYF. The CDR3 bases are TGTGCCAGCACCCTTCTCCCCGGGGATACGCAGTATTTT.

The chain carries TRBV18 and TRBJ1-4; no definite D call. The germline CDR1 and CDR2 sequences are KGHSH and LQKENI. The CDR3 runs 16 residues. V was cut by 3 bases and J by 4 bases, with 15 bases left in between. CDR3 loop: CASSPASPGRNEKLFF. The CDR3, as DNA: TGTGCCAGCTCACCCGCCTCGCCAGGTCGTAATGAAAAACTGTTTTTT.

The gene calls are TRBV28 and TRBJ2-7, with 9 bases that match TRBD1. The CDR3 is 16 amino acids. With V trimmed by 3 bases and J by 4 bases, 10 bases remained unmatched. Germline values: CDR1 MDHEN, CDR2 SYDVKM. The CDR3 DNA reads TGTGCCAGCAGTTTGCCCGGGACAGGGCGTTCGTACGAGCAGTACTTC. Translating gives CASSLPGTGRSYEQYF.

CDR3 loop: CASSSFLGRRGTDTEAFF. CDR3 bases: TGCGCCAGCAGCTCCTTCCTAGGGCGTAGAGGGACTGACACTGAAGCTTTCTTT. This chain joins TRBV5-1 and TRBJ1-1; tentative D call: TRBD1 (5 bases). The length of the CDR3 is 18 residues. Trimming stripped 3 bases from V and 3 bases from J, with 24 bases between. Looked up from germline, CDR1 is SGHRS and CDR2 is YFSETQ.

This clone was detected only a few times. The V call is TRBV30, the J call TRBJ2-1; 10 bases agree with TRBD1. Germline V gives CDR1 GTSNPN, CDR2 SVGIG (reference sequence). V lost 4 bases to trimming and J lost 4 bases; unmatched junction nucleotides: 4. This CDR3 contains 14 residues. Written as DNA, the CDR3 is TGTGCCTGGACCCCGGGACAGGGGTACAATGAGCAGTTCTTC. Its protein product is CAWTPGQGYNEQFF.